This TCR beta chain was sequenced during a study of blood T cell repertoires in COVID-19 (dated by TCRdb to the early 2020s). About the study as a whole: Collaborator samples came from the United States, Italy and Spain and covered acute and convalescent phases of COVID-19. The samples were drawn from the first 160 participants of the ongoing ImmuneRACE study and from some 1,300 subjects provided by 6 global collaborators. HLA class I and class II types, where available, came from metadata supplied by the sample provider rather than from assay-based typing. Nearly every sample came with metadata listing a de-identified subject ID, COVID-19 status, age in years and sex. Deeply sampled blood TCRbeta repertoires from subjects exposed to, actively infected with, or recovered from COVID-19 were included in the dataset. The repertoires were released in a freely available public database meant as a resource for research on the immune response to SARS-CoV-2. The material from the prospective study consisted of cDNA or gDNA derived from T cells, B-cell-depleted T cells, or PBMCs. The investigation overall reported the following: The amount of clinical and demographic metadata varied by source and participant and was provided uncurated.

The CDR3 runs 16 residues from the cysteine to the phenylalanine. Only the CDR3 DNA is retained, 48 bases long and in frame from the first base. As encoded in the germline V gene, CDR1 is MDHEN while CDR2 is SYDVKM. V gives up 3 bases and J gives up 3 bases, and the segment between their germline ends measures 15 bases. Whole blood was collected in K2EDTA tubes by collaborating institutions according to the institutions' own protocols. For TCRbeta analysis, collaborator samples were shipped as frozen whole blood, as isolated PBMCs, or as DNA extracted from either sample type. Notes on this clone: The target of this receptor is not known. No quality values exist for individual bases; no much larger clone is one base distant.

TCRbeta CDR3 regions were amplified from genomic DNA using the immunoSEQ Assay, a bias-controlled multiplex PCR. The paper's processing steps were these. The number of nucleated cells in each sample was estimated by amplification of reference gene primers within the assay. Sequence reads were collapsed and filtered to measure the absolute abundance of every unique TCRbeta CDR3 rearrangement. For each sample, productive Simpson clonality was calculated by taking the square root of Simpson's diversity index across productive rearrangements. What TCRdb holds here is the immuneACCESS table cut down to in-frame rearrangements. Part of the clones is not present; checked against another copy, under half of the missing clones reflect an unresolved V gene, and the others are unexplained. For V, J and clone size, that table is used; D and trimming come from the DNA. In this sample the table shows 100,000 or so clones, about 88% of which occur a single time. The top ten clonotypes cover 2% to 2.5% of the sample.

This receptor was taken from a human donor in a cohort sampled during active COVID-19. The chain links TRBV28 with TRBJ1-3; tentative D gene TRBD1, with 6 bases matching. The sample comprised peripheral blood. The CDR3 protein is CASSFFTGLVGNTIYF. The DNA reads as follows: TGTGCCAGCAGTTTCTTCACAGGGTTAGTTGGAAACACCATATATTTT.